Reported below is one TCR beta chain. The sample comes from a study of blood T cell repertoires in COVID-19. Study-level information: From the United States, Italy and Spain came samples of acute and convalescent COVID-19. Sample material is recorded as cDNA or gDNA derived from T cells, B-cell-depleted T cells, or PBMCs.

Study processing details: Amplified reference gene primers provided the basis for estimating nucleated cell counts. TCRdb's table, derived via immunoSEQ multiplex PCR, lists solely in-frame clones and lacks some. For V, J and clone size, that table is used; D and trimming come from the DNA. The data show tens of thousands of clones, about four fifths seen once. Looked up from germline, CDR1 is ENHRY and CDR2 is SYGVKD. After removal of 9 bases from V and 7 bases from J, the junction contained 8 bases not matched to a gene. The CDR3 extends over 14 amino acids. This chain uses TRBV10-3 with TRBJ2-2, with 10 bases fitting TRBD1. Source material: peripheral blood. This TCR derives from a man between 65 and 80 years old with acute or convalescent COVID-19. In DNA form, the CDR3 reads TGTGCCATAACCGGGACAGGGGAGGGCGGGGAGCTGTTTTTT. It yields the protein CAITGTGEGGELFF.